Listed here are 20 T cell receptor beta chains from one sample, sequenced in a study of PD-1 blockade in mismatch repair-deficient tumors. Some clones are missing from TCRdb's copy, which holds only in-frame ones; the method was immunoSEQ multiplex PCR. The sample lists 70,000 to 95,000 clones; about 82% were seen once. Sequenced material: peripheral blood, taken 44 weeks after starting pembrolizumab. The receptors shown here come from an adult with mismatch repair-deficient cancer.

V is TRBV27 and J is TRBJ1-5, with 8 bases matching TRBD1. V was pared by 3 bases and J by 6 bases, with 7 bases of the junction left unmatched. CDR1 is MNHEY and CDR2 is SMNVEV in the germline V gene (reference sequence). The CDR3 runs to 15 residues. CDR3 amino acids: CASSFKAGGSQPQHF. CDR3 nucleotides: TGTGCCAGCAGTTTTAAAGCAGGGGGCTCTCAGCCCCAGCATTTT.

This clone is a singleton in its sample. This rearrangement joins TRBV9 to TRBJ2-1, with no clear D. The CDR3 runs to 17 residues. Germline assignment: CDR1 SGDLS and CDR2 YYNGEE. The V end was cut by 4 bases, the J end by 0 bases, with 17 bases between. The DNA of the CDR3 is TGTGCCAGCAGCCCCCGGAACCTCCAGAGCTCCTACAATGAGCAGTTCTTC. This codes for CASSPRNLQSSYNEQFF.

The V and J genes are TRBV19 and TRBJ1-2, with D unclear. The CDR3 has 11 residues. The germline V gene has CDR1 LNHDA and CDR2 SQIVND (reference sequence). Deletions cut 3 bases from V and 7 bases from J, with 6 bases between. The CDR3 is CASSISGGYTF. CDR3 nucleotide sequence: TGTGCCAGTAGTATTTCGGGTGGCTACACCTTC.

This clone turned up a few times. This rearrangement joins TRBV6-6 to TRBJ2-5; D is unresolved. V lost 5 bases and J 7 bases, leaving 14 bases between the germline ends. The CDR3 runs to 13 residues. The germline CDR1 and CDR2 sequences are MNHNY and SVGAGI (reference sequence). This CDR3 is CASSRALDGTQYF. CDR3 nucleotides: TGTGCCAGCAGTCGGGCCCTCGACGGGACCCAGTACTTC.

This clone was seen a few times. The rearrangement joins TRBV2 to TRBJ1-5; TRBD1 agrees at 8 bases. The CDR3 loop spans 14 amino acids. Germline-derived CDR1 and CDR2 are SNHLY and FYNNEI. Unmatched junction bases numbered 7, after V lost 5 bases and J lost 7 bases. CDR3: CASSIRQGSQPQHF. The DNA for the CDR3 is TGTGCCAGCAGTATTCGACAGGGGAGCCAGCCCCAGCATTTT.

The chain couples TRBV14 to TRBJ1-1, with a possible D match to TRBD1 (5 bases). This CDR3 has 11 amino acids. Between the trimmed V and J ends, which lost 6 bases and 10 bases, there was a span of 12 bases. Per germline, CDR1 SGHDN and CDR2 FVKESK. The CDR3 sequence: CASSLEGRAFF. The CDR3 DNA follows: TGTGCCAGCAGTCTAGAGGGGCGAGCTTTCTTT.

This clone was seen only once. V usage is TRBV7-8 and J usage is TRBJ2-5; TRBD2 aligns across 13 bases. V trimming: 1 base; J trimming: 4 bases; junction bases outside the gene matches: 3. The germline V gene encodes CDR1 SGHVS and CDR2 FQNEAQ. The CDR3 totals 16 residues. CDR3 in amino acids: CASSLGLAGGPETQYF. CDR3 bases: TGTGCCAGCAGCTTAGGACTAGCGGGAGGCCCAGAGACCCAGTACTTC.

The chain recombines TRBV9 with TRBJ2-1; D uncertain. Germline loops: CDR1 SGDLS, CDR2 YYNGEE. The V gene lost 0 bases and the J gene lost 2 bases, with 12 bases spanning the gap. CDR3 size: 16 residues. CDR3 sequence: CASSVVGSGTYNEQFF. The CDR3 DNA reads TGTGCCAGCAGCGTAGTAGGGTCAGGAACCTACAATGAGCAGTTCTTC.

The genes are TRBV19 and TRBJ1-4; D might be TRBD1 (5 bases). Trimming pared 4 bases from V and 8 bases from J, leaving 14 bases between. The CDR3 length is 14 residues. Germline V gene data show CDR1 as LNHDA and CDR2 as SQIVND (reference sequence). CDR3 in DNA: TGTGCCAGTAGTAGGACAAGGTGGGAGGAAAAACTGTTTTTT. Encoded protein: CASSRTRWEEKLFF.

J is TRBJ2-7 and V is TRBV25-1, with 7 bases aligning to TRBD1. The CDR3 spans 13 residues. CDR1 and CDR2 (germline): MGHDK, SYGVNS. The V and J ends lost 10 bases and 9 bases, in that order; junction bases with no gene match: 15. DNA for the CDR3: TGTGCCACCTCCGGGACAGCCCTAGGGTCGCAGTACTTC. Translation: CATSGTALGSQYF.

The J gene is TRBJ2-5, the V gene TRBV7-8; D unclear. The length of the CDR3 is 12 residues. V gave up 11 bases and J gave up 5 bases, with 15 bases separating them. Germline V gene lookup returns CDR1 SGHVS and CDR2 FQNEAQ. The CDR3 sequence is CADGPTPETQYF. In DNA form, the CDR3 reads TGTGCCGACGGGCCCACCCCGGAGACCCAGTACTTC.

The rearrangement joins TRBV9 to TRBJ2-5; possible D gene TRBD2, 6 bases. The CDR3 has 15 amino acids. Trimming removed 0 bases at V and 5 bases at J, with 14 bases between. Germline V gene data show CDR1 as SGDLS and CDR2 as YYNGEE. CDR3 sequence (DNA): TGTGCCAGCAGCGTAGACTCGGGAGATTGGGAGACCCAGTACTTC. It specifies CASSVDSGDWETQYF.

This chain uses TRBV28 with TRBJ2-5; 8 bases are a match to TRBD1. The germline V gene encodes CDR1 MDHEN and CDR2 SYDVKM. The CDR3 contains 14 residues. Germline trimming cut 5 bases from V and 4 bases from J; bases unmatched to any gene: 6. CDR3 nucleotide sequence: TGTGCCAGCAGTCCCCCCGGGACAGGAGAGACCCAGTACTTC. Translating gives CASSPPGTGETQYF.

V gene TRBV7-8 combines with J gene TRBJ2-7; TRBD2 might be the D (5 bases). Trimming shortened V by 1 base and J by 4 bases, and 8 bases separated the two germline ends. The germline V gene has CDR1 SGHVS and CDR2 FQNEAQ. The CDR3 sequence is 13 residues long. In DNA form, the CDR3 reads TGTGCCAGCAGCTTAGTTGAGGGTTACGAGCAGTACTTC. Translation: CASSLVEGYEQYF.

The chain combines TRBV6-5 with TRBJ1-2; D is possibly TRBD1 (5 bases). CDR3 length equals 13 residues. Germline lookup yields CDR1 MNHEY and CDR2 SVGAGI. The ends were cut back, 6 bases at V and 4 bases at J, with 12 bases in the middle. The CDR3, as DNA: TGTGCCAGCAGCCTCGGGACGGCCTATGGCTACACCTTC. It codes for CASSLGTAYGYTF.

V gene TRBV11-2 combines with J gene TRBJ1-5, with D hard to call. Per germline, CDR1 SGHAT and CDR2 FQNNGV. V shed 0 bases and J shed 0 bases, with 6 bases lying between them. The CDR3 is 15 amino acids. The DNA of the CDR3 is TGTGCCAGCAGCTTAGATATGGTTAGCAATCAGCCCCAGCATTTT. Its translation is CASSLDMVSNQPQHF.

The rearrangement uses TRBV14 and TRBJ1-1; D is uncertain. V dropped 3 bases and J dropped 5 bases, with 10 bases sitting between them. Germline V gene data show CDR1 as SGHDN and CDR2 as FVKESK. The CDR3 totals 13 residues. The CDR3 bases are TGTGCCAGCAGCCAGGCTCGTAAGACTGAAGCTTTCTTT. Its protein is CASSQARKTEAFF.

This clone has more than one count but fewer than ten. The rearrangement joins TRBV27 to TRBJ2-6; a weak D match, TRBD2 (6 bases). Per germline, CDR1 MNHEY and CDR2 SMNVEV (reference sequence). This CDR3 has 15 residues. Deletions cut 3 bases from V and 3 bases from J, with 9 bases between. The CDR3 DNA follows: TGTGCCAGCAGTTTCGGGGGTGTTGGGGCCAACGTCCTGACTTTC. Its translation is CASSFGGVGANVLTF.

The chain employs TRBV6-5 and TRBJ2-1; no firm D call. V was clipped by 3 bases and J by 9 bases, with 6 bases between them. The CDR3 consists of 11 residues. Germline V gene sequence: CDR1 MNHEY, CDR2 SVGAGI. The CDR3 region has the DNA TGTGCCAGCAGTTATAAGAGTGAGCAGTTCTTC. Translation gives CASSYKSEQFF.

This rearrangement joins TRBV28 to TRBJ2-1, with 9 bases lining up with TRBD1. CDR3 length: 13 amino acids. V was clipped by 6 bases and J by 4 bases; unmatched bases: 1. Germline lookup yields CDR1 MDHEN and CDR2 SYDVKM. CDR3 sequence reads: CASRGQGYNEQFF. DNA of the CDR3: TGTGCCAGCAGGGGACAGGGATACAATGAGCAGTTCTTC.